The rows below give T cell receptor beta chains drawn from one sample of a study of vaccination effects on CD4 cells after COVID-19. Here immunoSEQ multiplex PCR was the method, and the copy in TCRdb shows in-frame clones only, minus some. The data show 41,000 or so clones, more than 60% seen once. Their target antigens are unknown. The material was CD4+ T cells from PBMCs cultured with HCoV-OC43 spike peptides, obtained before COVID-19 vaccination. The receptors shown here come from a human donor who received a COVID-19 vaccine. Each CDR3 is given with its conserved first and last residue. The D gene is left open where the match is weak. Not all rows give a size; the values are once, few, many and, for expanded clones, a class.

abundance: few; v_gene: TRBV7-8; j_gene: TRBJ1-5; d_gene: -; CDR3aa: CASSFGRDQPQHF; CDR3nt: TGTGCCAGCAGTTTCGGACGGGATCAGCCCCAGCATTTT
abundance: -; v_gene: TRBV7-8; j_gene: TRBJ2-5; d_gene: -; CDR3aa: CASSLVRARGRETQYF; CDR3nt: TGTGCCAGCAGCTTAGTCCGGGCCAGGGGCAGGGAGACCCAGTACTTC
abundance: -; v_gene: TRBV5-1; j_gene: TRBJ1-2; d_gene: -; CDR3aa: CASSDLGGIYGYTF; CDR3nt: TGCGCCAGCAGCGATCTGGGGGGAATTTATGGCTACACCTTC
abundance: many; v_gene: TRBV14; j_gene: TRBJ1-2; d_gene: -; CDR3aa: CASSPFQGTYGYTF; CDR3nt: TGTGCCAGCAGCCCTTTCCAGGGTACCTATGGCTACACCTTC
abundance: -; v_gene: TRBV12-3/TRBV12-4; j_gene: TRBJ1-2; d_gene: TRBD1; CDR3aa: CASSLGRGAGYTF; CDR3nt: TGTGCCAGCAGTTTAGGCAGGGGGGCTGGCTACACCTTC
abundance: few; v_gene: TRBV19; j_gene: TRBJ1-1; d_gene: -; CDR3aa: CASSIGRSGRTEAFF; CDR3nt: TGTGCCAGTAGTATAGGAAGGTCGGGTAGGACTGAAGCTTTCTTT
abundance: -; v_gene: TRBV27; j_gene: TRBJ1-6; d_gene: -; CDR3aa: CASSLVGGRVPHF; CDR3nt: TGTGCCAGCAGTTTAGTAGGAGGACGTGTCCCCCACTTT
abundance: -; v_gene: TRBV6-1; j_gene: TRBJ1-1; d_gene: -; CDR3aa: CASSELGSTEAFF; CDR3nt: TGTGCCAGCAGTGAGTTGGGCAGCACTGAAGCTTTCTTT
abundance: -; v_gene: TRBV5-1; j_gene: TRBJ2-3; d_gene: -; CDR3aa: CASRTQRGSTDTQYF; CDR3nt: TGCGCCAGCAGAACCCAACGCGGAAGCACAGATACGCAGTATTTT
abundance: -; v_gene: TRBV5-8; j_gene: TRBJ1-4; d_gene: -; CDR3aa: CASSFFFGTATNEKLFF; CDR3nt: TGTGCCAGCAGCTTCTTTTTTGGGACCGCAACTAATGAAAAACTGTTTTTT
abundance: -; v_gene: TRBV10-2; j_gene: TRBJ2-7; d_gene: -; CDR3aa: CASLDWGMDEQYF; CDR3nt: TGCGCCAGCCTAGACTGGGGTATGGACGAGCAGTACTTC
abundance: -; v_gene: TRBV20-1; j_gene: TRBJ2-5; d_gene: -; CDR3aa: CSASGGRETQYF; CDR3nt: TGCAGTGCTAGTGGGGGGAGAGAGACCCAGTACTTC
abundance: -; v_gene: TRBV7-2; j_gene: TRBJ2-1; d_gene: -; CDR3aa: CASSLGGGYSEQFF; CDR3nt: TGTGCCAGCAGCTTAGGAGGGGGGTACAGTGAGCAGTTCTTC
abundance: -; v_gene: TRBV10-3; j_gene: TRBJ1-2; d_gene: TRBD1; CDR3aa: CAISEGDRGTDGYTF; CDR3nt: TGTGCCATCAGTGAGGGGGACAGGGGGACCGATGGCTACACCTTC
abundance: -; v_gene: TRBV28; j_gene: TRBJ1-3; d_gene: TRBD1; CDR3aa: CASSPPGTDSGNTIYF; CDR3nt: TGTGCCAGCAGTCCGCCCGGGACAGACTCTGGAAACACCATATATTTT
abundance: -; v_gene: TRBV5-5; j_gene: TRBJ1-5; d_gene: -; CDR3aa: CASSLVGVFNQPQHF; CDR3nt: TGTGCCAGCAGCTTGGTGGGGGTGTTCAATCAGCCCCAGCATTTT